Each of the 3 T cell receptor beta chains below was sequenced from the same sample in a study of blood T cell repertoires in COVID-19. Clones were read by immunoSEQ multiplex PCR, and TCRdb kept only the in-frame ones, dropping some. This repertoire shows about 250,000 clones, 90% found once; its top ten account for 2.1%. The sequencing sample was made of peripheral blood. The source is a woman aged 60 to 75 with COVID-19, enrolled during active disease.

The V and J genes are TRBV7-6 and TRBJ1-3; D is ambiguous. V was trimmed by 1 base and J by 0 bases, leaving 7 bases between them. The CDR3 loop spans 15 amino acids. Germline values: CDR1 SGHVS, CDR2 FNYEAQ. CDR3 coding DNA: TGTGCCAGCAGCTTAGGCGAGTTCTCTGGAAACACCATATATTTT. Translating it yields CASSLGEFSGNTIYF.

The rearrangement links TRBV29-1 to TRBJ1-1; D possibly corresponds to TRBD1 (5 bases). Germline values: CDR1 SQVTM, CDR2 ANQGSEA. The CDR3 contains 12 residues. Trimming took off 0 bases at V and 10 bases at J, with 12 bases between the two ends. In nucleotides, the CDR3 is TGCAGCGTTGAAGATCCTGGGGGGGGAGCTTTCTTT. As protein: CSVEDPGGGAFF.

CDR3 loop: CSVEEGSRTGELFF. As DNA, the CDR3 is TGCAGCGTTGAAGAAGGTAGCAGAACCGGGGAGCTGTTTTTT. The chain employs TRBV29-1 and TRBJ2-2, with D uncertain. CDR1 SQVTM and CDR2 ANQGSEA come from the germline V gene. V was cut by 0 bases and J by 5 bases, with 10 bases left in between. The CDR3 runs 14 residues.